The subject of this entry is one T cell receptor beta chain. Antigen specificity is unknown. Here immunoSEQ multiplex PCR was the method, and the copy in TCRdb shows in-frame clones only, minus some. The sample carries around 22,000 clones, approximately 77% recorded once. The sample belongs to a study of vaccination effects on CD4 cells after COVID-19. Antigen-specific CD4+ T cells were first expanded with viral peptide pools by the ViraFEST assay and only then sequenced. CD4+ T cells were isolated after nine to ten days of culture. Each participant was administered two doses of either the BNT162b2 or the mRNA-1273 vaccine. Wells of roughly 2 million PBMC each were grown with around 10 IU/ml IL-2 and around 10 ug/ml peptides. This clonotype originated in a human donor who received a COVID-19 vaccine. Sequenced here: CD4+ T cells from PBMCs cultured with HCoV-NL63 spike peptides, sampled after COVID-19 vaccination.

The chain's CDR3 is CASSQGRGTTEAFF. DNA for the CDR3: TGTGCCAGCAGCCAGGGCAGAGGGACCACTGAAGCTTTCTTT. The chain employs TRBV4-2 and TRBJ1-1, with D possibly TRBD1 on 5 matching bases. Trimming removed 3 bases from V and 4 bases from J, with 12 bases in between. The germline V gene encodes CDR1 LGHNA and CDR2 YNFKEQ. CDR3 length equals 14 residues.